This T cell receptor beta chain is from a study of blood T cell repertoires in COVID-19. Assay: immunoSEQ multiplex PCR; the TCRdb copy retains only in-frame clones and omits some. The data hold about 130,000 clones, with about 80% observed a single time. This CDR3 region has 13 residues. Trimming cost V 1 base and J 1 base, with 4 bases left between them. Germline V gene sequence: CDR1 KGHSH, CDR2 LQKENI. This TCR came from a woman between 50 and 59 years old with acute or convalescent COVID-19. The chain couples TRBV18 to TRBJ1-1; D uncertain. The material sequenced was peripheral blood. The DNA for the CDR3 is TGTGCCAGCTCACCACTCTCGAACACTGAAGCTTTCTTT. Translated, it gives CASSPLSNTEAFF.